The 22 T cell receptor beta chains reported below all come from one sample, sequenced in a study of OX40 agonist ivuxolimab in advanced cancers. Clones were sequenced by immunoSEQ multiplex PCR, and TCRdb holds only the in-frame ones, with some missing. Of about 100,000 clones in the sample, approximately 89% were seen once. The starting material was CD4+ or CD8+ T cells sorted from blood, obtained in a trial of the OX40 agonist ivuxolimab. The source of these receptors is an adult with an advanced solid tumor such as melanoma, head and neck, liver or kidney cancer.

The rearrangement uses TRBV6-6 and TRBJ2-7; D remains unclear. Trimming shortened V by 0 bases and J by 2 bases, and 11 bases separated the two germline ends. CDR3 length equals 15 residues. Germline assignment: CDR1 MNHNY and CDR2 SVGAGI (reference sequence). CDR3 sequence (DNA): TGTGCCAGCAGTTACTCACGGGCGGATCCCTACGAGCAGTACTTC. It is translated as CASSYSRADPYEQYF.

The chain links TRBV9 to TRBJ2-2, with D possibly TRBD2 on 7 matching bases. The CDR3 runs to 18 residues. CDR1 and CDR2 from the germline V gene are SGDLS and YYNGEE. V dropped 0 bases and J dropped 0 bases, with 15 bases sitting between them. In DNA, the CDR3 is TGTGCCAGCAGCGTAGCTACGAGGGGGGGCCCGAACACCGGGGAGCTGTTTTTT. Translated: CASSVATRGGPNTGELFF.

The rearrangement joins TRBV28 to TRBJ2-7; 11 bases map to TRBD2. Germline CDR1 and CDR2: MDHEN and SYDVKM. J lost 7 bases, V lost 8 bases, and 10 bases had no gene match. The CDR3 contains 14 residues. CDR3 sequence (DNA): TGTGCCAGCGATACTAGCGGGGGTAGTGGGGAGCAGTACTTC. Translated, it gives CASDTSGGSGEQYF.

The V and J genes are TRBV6-1 and TRBJ1-5; weak D call: TRBD1 (5 bases). The length of the CDR3 is 15 residues. Germline V gene lookup returns CDR1 MNHNS and CDR2 SASEGT. V lost 0 bases and J lost 6, with 12 bases in between. CDR3 DNA sequence: TGTGCCAGCAGTGAAGCTGGGGGATTCGGTCAGCCCCAGCATTTT. It specifies CASSEAGGFGQPQHF.

This clone was detected only a few times. The CDR3 bases are TGTGCCACCAGCATCGGGACAGGGGGCCTTTCACCCCTCCACTTT. Translated: CATSIGTGGLSPLHF. The chain employs TRBV15 and TRBJ1-6, with 12 bases identical to TRBD1. Germline V lookup: CDR1 LNHNV, CDR2 YYDKDF (reference sequence). J lost 9 bases, V lost 4 bases, and 4 bases had no gene match. The CDR3 runs to 15 residues.

This chain connects TRBV18 to TRBJ2-5, with 7 bases aligning to TRBD2. Germline values: CDR1 KGHSH, CDR2 LQKENI. V was pared by 0 bases and J by 2 bases, with 6 bases of the junction left unmatched. There are 16 residues in the CDR3. In DNA form, the CDR3 reads TGTGCCAGCTCACCACCGTTGAAGCGGGGACAAGAGACCCAGTACTTC. Its translation: CASSPPLKRGQETQYF.

The rearrangement joins TRBV5-1 to TRBJ2-1, with a possible D match to TRBD2 (6 bases). CDR3 length equals 16 residues. Germline V gene sequence: CDR1 SGHRS, CDR2 YFSETQ. Between the trimmed V and J ends, which lost 4 bases and 8 bases, there was a span of 22 bases. CDR3 nucleotides: TGCGCCAGCAGCACCCTCTCGTCGGGGGAGGTGGATGAGCAGTTCTTC. It encodes CASSTLSSGEVDEQFF.

This clone was picked up one time. V gene TRBV7-8 combines with J gene TRBJ1-4; 11 bases are a match to TRBD1. CDR1 is SGHVS, CDR2 FQNEAQ, per germline. The CDR3 contains 14 residues. V was pared by 5 bases and J by 5 bases, with 1 base of the junction left unmatched. The DNA for the CDR3 is TGTGCCAGCAGCGGGGACAGGGGGAATGAAAAACTGTTTTTT. Translating it yields CASSGDRGNEKLFF.

This clone appeared a single time. The CDR3 sequence is CASSYSYRGNTEAFF. The DNA for the CDR3 is TGTGCCAGCAGTTACTCGTACAGGGGGAACACTGAAGCTTTCTTT. V is TRBV6-5 and J is TRBJ1-1; 7 bases match TRBD1. With V trimmed by 0 bases and J by 1 base, 2 bases remained unmatched. The length of the CDR3 is 15 residues. CDR1 MNHEY and CDR2 SVGAGI come from the germline V gene.

The V and J genes are TRBV7-3 and TRBJ2-1, with D uncertain. CDR3 size: 12 residues. The germline V and J ends were trimmed by 0 bases and 7 bases, with 4 bases remaining between them. Germline V gives CDR1 SGHTA, CDR2 FQGTGA. The CDR3 sequence: CASSLTGNEQFF. The DNA for the CDR3 is TGTGCCAGCAGCTTAACGGGGAATGAGCAGTTCTTC.

The chain has TRBV30 and TRBJ1-5, with D perhaps matching TRBD1 (6 bases). The V and J ends lost 4 bases and 3 bases respectively, with 10 bases between them. The CDR3 contains 13 residues. Per germline, CDR1 GTSNPN and CDR2 SVGIG (reference sequence). The DNA of the CDR3 is TGTGCCTGGAAGGGGGGAGTCAATCAGCCCCAGCATTTT. Its protein is CAWKGGVNQPQHF.

This chain uses TRBV7-9 with TRBJ1-1; D is possibly TRBD1 (5 bases). The CDR3 has 13 amino acids. Trimming removed 7 bases from V and 1 base from J, with 10 bases in between. The germline V gene encodes CDR1 SEHNR and CDR2 FQNEAQ (reference sequence). In nucleotides, the CDR3 is TGTGCCAGCACTCAGACAGCGAACACTGAAGCTTTCTTT. This translates into CASTQTANTEAFF.

This chain connects TRBV5-5 to TRBJ2-5; 13 bases fit TRBD2. The V gene's germline CDR1 is SGHKS and CDR2 YYEKEE (reference sequence). V trimming: 3 bases; J trimming: 5 bases; junction bases outside the gene matches: 4. CDR3 size: 15 residues. In nucleotides, the CDR3 is TGTGCCAGCAGCTCCGGACTAGCGGGAGTTGAGACCCAGTACTTC. This translates into CASSSGLAGVETQYF.

This clone was seen only once. V gene TRBV27 combines with J gene TRBJ2-2, with D maybe TRBD2 (6 bases). This CDR3 contains 18 residues. The V end lost 8 bases, the J end lost 5 bases, and 27 bases lay between the germline ends. The germline V gene encodes CDR1 MNHEY and CDR2 SMNVEV (reference sequence). The CDR3, as DNA: TGTGCCAGCCGTGCAGGGTGGGGAATCGGGGCGGGGACCGGGGAGCTGTTTTTT. As protein: CASRAGWGIGAGTGELFF.

The chain carries TRBV5-4 and TRBJ2-3; D not resolved. This CDR3 is 16 amino acids long. Looked up from germline, CDR1 is SGHNT and CDR2 is YYREEE (reference sequence). Trimming left V 0 bases short and J 1 base short, with 12 bases between. The CDR3 region is CASSLGRPEGTDTQYF. CDR3 nucleotides: TGTGCCAGCAGCTTGGGACGTCCAGAGGGCACAGATACGCAGTATTTT.

The CDR3 DNA is TGTGCCAGCAGCCAAGAAATGACCCGCGGGGAGCTGTTTTTT. This codes for CASSQEMTRGELFF. This chain connects TRBV14 to TRBJ2-2; no firm D call. The CDR3 runs 14 residues. Germline values: CDR1 SGHDN, CDR2 FVKESK. Trimming stripped 0 bases from V and 7 bases from J, with 9 bases between.

The chain has TRBV4-1 and TRBJ2-5; TRBD2 agrees at 10 bases. Germline CDR1 MGHRA, CDR2 YSYEKL. Losses at the gene ends were 0 bases for V and 4 bases for J; bases not matched to a gene: 8. This CDR3 is built from 17 residues. In nucleotides, the CDR3 is TGCGCCAGCAGCCAAGAACGAGCTAGCGGGGGTCGAGAGACCCAGTACTTC. Translating gives CASSQERASGGRETQYF.

This clone has only one observation. The CDR3 region has the DNA TGTGCCACCAGCACCTCGGGGGACGGTTATGTGACCCAGTACTTC. Its translation: CATSTSGDGYVTQYF. The rearrangement joins TRBV15 to TRBJ2-5; D is perhaps TRBD2 (6 bases). CDR3 length: 15 residues. The V gene lost 4 bases and the J gene lost 7 bases, with 19 bases spanning the gap. CDR1 and CDR2 from the germline V gene are LNHNV and YYDKDF (reference sequence).

The CDR3 loop is CASSFWGAEDTQYF. In nucleotides, the CDR3 is TGTGCCAGCAGCTTTTGGGGGGCCGAAGATACGCAGTATTTT. The rearrangement joins TRBV5-4 to TRBJ2-3; D tentatively fits TRBD1 or TRBD2 (6 bases each). The CDR3 is 14 residues long. Germline loops: CDR1 SGHNT, CDR2 YYREEE (reference sequence). Trimming left V 2 bases short and J 5 bases short, with 12 bases between.

The gene calls are TRBV6-6 and TRBJ1-2, with unresolved D. Germline values: CDR1 MNHNY, CDR2 SVGAGI (reference sequence). Between the trimmed V and J ends, which lost 9 bases and 8 bases, there was a span of 16 bases. The CDR3 consists of 12 residues. The DNA for the CDR3 is TGTGCCAGTATAGACACTGTACGGGGCTACACCTTC. Translating it yields CASIDTVRGYTF.

This clone showed up just a few times. The chain uses TRBV6-5 and TRBJ2-1, with D possibly being TRBD2 (5 bases). This CDR3 is built from 16 residues. In germline, CDR1 is MNHEY, CDR2 SVGAGI. V was cut by 2 bases and J by 8 bases, with 19 bases left in between. CDR3 sequence reads: CASSYQGLPTVDEQFF. The CDR3 coding sequence is TGTGCCAGCAGTTACCAAGGACTCCCAACGGTCGATGAGCAGTTCTTC.

The chain links TRBV19 to TRBJ1-1; 9 bases match TRBD1. The V segment lost 7 bases and the J segment 0 bases; nucleotides outside the gene matches: 12. CDR1 and CDR2 from the germline V gene are LNHDA and SQIVND (reference sequence). This CDR3 is 17 amino acids long. The CDR3 loop is CASTPSFGQGMNTEAFF. DNA for the CDR3: TGTGCCAGTACACCTTCCTTTGGACAGGGGATGAACACTGAAGCTTTCTTT. Filled out from reference TRBV19 and TRBJ1-1, the complete variable domain reads DGGITQSPKYLFRKEGQNVTLSCEQNLNHDAMYWYRQDPGQGLRLIYYSQIVNDFQKGDIAEGYSVSREKKESFPLTVTSAQKNPTAFYLCASTPSFGQGMNTEAFFGQGTRLTVV.